Listed below are T cell receptor beta chains from one sample, sequenced in a study of blood T cell repertoires in COVID-19. Assay: immunoSEQ multiplex PCR; the TCRdb copy retains only in-frame clones and omits some. There are some 350,000 clones in the sample; 87% occur only once, and about 2.7% lies in the top ten. Material for sequencing was PBMCs or T cells enriched from blood (not recorded which). The origin of the receptors is a woman under 40 who had recovered from COVID-19. CDR3s include the opening cysteine and the closing phenylalanine or tryptophan. The D gene is left open where the match is weak. Size tells how often a clone was seen (once, few, many) or the class of an expanded clone, and some rows leave it out.

v_call	clone_size	d_call	j_call	cdr3_aa	cdr3_nt
TRBV19	NA	TRBD1	TRBJ2-5	CASSPSQGALLTQYF	TGTGCCAGTTCACCCTCACAGGGGGCGCTTCTGACCCAGTACTTC
TRBV10-3	NA	NA	TRBJ2-3	CAIRGDSTSTDTQYF	TGTGCCATCAGGGGTGACTCAACTAGCACAGATACGCAGTATTTT
TRBV11-2	once	NA	TRBJ2-2	CASRPNTGGVRFF	TGTGCCAGCAGACCAAATACCGGAGGGGTTCGGTTTTTT
TRBV6-5	NA	TRBD1	TRBJ1-1	CASSFQGVADTEAFF	TGTGCCAGCAGTTTTCAGGGGGTGGCGGACACTGAAGCTTTCTTT
TRBV5-1	NA	TRBD1	TRBJ2-5	CASSLGQGGETQYF	TGCGCCAGCAGCTTGGGACAGGGGGGAGAGACCCAGTACTTC
TRBV6-4	NA	NA	TRBJ1-6	CASKTDEGGFSPLHF	TGTGCCAGCAAGACCGACGAAGGAGGGTTTTCACCCCTCCACTTT
TRBV2	few	NA	TRBJ1-1	CASSVDGQNTEAFF	TGTGCCAGCAGTGTGGACGGACAGAACACTGAAGCTTTCTTT
TRBV3-1/TRBV3-2	NA	TRBD2	TRBJ2-4	CASSQDGNSGGDQYF	TGTGCCAGCAGCCAAGATGGGAATAGCGGGGGGGATCAGTACTTC
TRBV18	NA	TRBD1	TRBJ1-5	CASSPSGQGVGQPQHF	TGTGCCAGCTCACCGTCGGGACAGGGGGTTGGGCAGCCCCAGCATTTT
TRBV19	NA	TRBD1	TRBJ1-3	CASSGTELPQGSGNTIYF	TGTGCCAGCTCCGGGACAGAGCTTCCTCAAGGATCTGGAAACACCATATATTTT
TRBV27	NA	NA	TRBJ1-3	CASSPQGPGNTIYF	TGTGCCAGCAGTCCCCAGGGGCCTGGAAACACCATATATTTT
TRBV18	NA	NA	TRBJ1-1	CASSPASSVNTEAFF	TGTGCCAGCTCACCAGCTTCCTCGGTGAACACTGAAGCTTTCTTT
TRBV19	few	TRBD2	TRBJ2-1	CASSIDLGLAAPYNEQFF	TGTGCCAGTAGTATAGATCTGGGACTAGCGGCCCCTTACAATGAGCAGTTCTTC
TRBV28	NA	NA	TRBJ2-1	CASTRRLELFF	TGTGCCAGCACTCGGCGACTAGAGCTGTTCTTC
TRBV6-5	NA	NA	TRBJ1-1	CASSFGGMNTEAFF	TGTGCCAGCAGTTTTGGAGGGATGAACACTGAAGCTTTCTTT
TRBV7-2	NA	TRBD1	TRBJ1-1	CASSTRRGQAEAFF	TGTGCCAGCAGCACCCGTAGGGGGCAAGCTGAAGCTTTCTTT
TRBV24-1	NA	TRBD2	TRBJ2-3	CATSGVSREGPDTQYF	TGTGCCACCAGCGGGGTTTCGCGGGAGGGCCCTGATACGCAGTATTTT
TRBV27	NA	TRBD1	TRBJ1-1	CASSLGTGGTEAFF	TGTGCCAGCAGTTTAGGGACAGGGGGGACTGAAGCTTTCTTT
TRBV11-2	few	TRBD2	TRBJ2-1	CASSLGTSFYEQFF	TGTGCCAGCAGCTTAGGGACTAGCTTTTATGAGCAGTTCTTC
TRBV12-3/TRBV12-4	NA	NA	TRBJ2-1	CASTTQGINEQFF	TGTGCCAGCACCACCCAGGGGATCAATGAGCAGTTCTTC
TRBV5-1	NA	NA	TRBJ1-4	CASSPGLATNEKLFF	TGCGCCAGCAGTCCGGGACTGGCAACTAATGAAAAACTGTTTTTT
TRBV3-1/TRBV3-2	NA	TRBD1	TRBJ1-2	CASSSQTGAGYTF	TGTGCCAGCAGCTCACAGACAGGGGCTGGCTACACCTTC
TRBV7-9	NA	NA	TRBJ1-4	CASSFDRQENEKLFF	TGTGCCAGCAGCTTTGATCGACAGGAAAATGAAAAACTGTTTTTT
TRBV5-1	NA	NA	TRBJ2-6	CASRGSSGANVLTF	TGCGCCAGTCGGGGGAGCTCTGGGGCCAACGTCCTGACTTTC
TRBV28	few	TRBD1	TRBJ1-6	CASSPGQGQSSPLHF	TGTGCCAGCAGCCCAGGACAGGGTCAATCTTCACCCCTCCACTTT
TRBV5-1	NA	TRBD1	TRBJ1-1	CASSLRQGAMNTEAFF	TGCGCCAGCAGCTTGAGACAGGGGGCCATGAACACTGAAGCTTTCTTT